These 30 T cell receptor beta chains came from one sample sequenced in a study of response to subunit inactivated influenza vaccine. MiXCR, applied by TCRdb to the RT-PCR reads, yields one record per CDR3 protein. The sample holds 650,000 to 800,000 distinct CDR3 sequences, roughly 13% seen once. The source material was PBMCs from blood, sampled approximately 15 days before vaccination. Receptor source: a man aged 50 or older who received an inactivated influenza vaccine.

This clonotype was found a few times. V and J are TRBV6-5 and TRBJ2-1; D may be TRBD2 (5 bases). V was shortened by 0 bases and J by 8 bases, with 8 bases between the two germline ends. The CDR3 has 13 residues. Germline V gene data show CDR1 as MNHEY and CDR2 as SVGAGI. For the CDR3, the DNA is TGTGCCAGCAGTTACTCTGGCGGGTATGAGCAGTTCTTC. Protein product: CASSYSGGYEQFF.

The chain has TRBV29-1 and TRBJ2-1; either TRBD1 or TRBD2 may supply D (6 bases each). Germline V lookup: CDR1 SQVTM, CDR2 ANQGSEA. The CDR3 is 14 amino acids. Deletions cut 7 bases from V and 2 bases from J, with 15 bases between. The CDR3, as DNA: TGCAGCGGGAACAAGGGGGGCGCCTACAATGAGCAGTTCTTC. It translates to CSGNKGGAYNEQFF.

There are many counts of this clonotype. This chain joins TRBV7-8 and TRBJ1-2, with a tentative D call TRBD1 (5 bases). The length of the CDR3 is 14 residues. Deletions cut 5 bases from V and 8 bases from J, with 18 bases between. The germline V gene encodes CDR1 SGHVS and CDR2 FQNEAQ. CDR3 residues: CASSTRVRDGGYTF. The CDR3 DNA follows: TGTGCCAGCAGCACCCGGGTTAGGGACGGCGGCTACACCTTC.

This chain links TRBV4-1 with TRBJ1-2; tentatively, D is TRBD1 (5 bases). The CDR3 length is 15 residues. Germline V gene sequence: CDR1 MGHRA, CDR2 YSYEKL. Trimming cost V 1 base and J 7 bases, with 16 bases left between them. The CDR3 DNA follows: TGCGCCAGCAGCCAAGCCGGACATTTCCTCGGTGGCTACACCTTC. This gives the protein CASSQAGHFLGGYTF.

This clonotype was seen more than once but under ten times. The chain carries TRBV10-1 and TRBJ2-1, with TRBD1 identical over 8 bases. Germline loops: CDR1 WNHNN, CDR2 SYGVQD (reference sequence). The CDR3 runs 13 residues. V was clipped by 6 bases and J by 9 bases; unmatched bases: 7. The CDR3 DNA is TGCGCCAGCAGAGGACAGGGTTCAACTGAGCAGTTCTTC. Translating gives CASRGQGSTEQFF.

The CDR3: CASTRSPNTEAFF. The CDR3 DNA reads as TGTGCCAGCACCCGGTCGCCGAACACTGAAGCTTTCTTT. The V gene is TRBV12-3 or TRBV12-4, the J gene TRBJ1-1; D gene uncertain. This CDR3 is built from 13 residues. V was cut by 7 bases and J by 1 base, with 10 bases left in between.

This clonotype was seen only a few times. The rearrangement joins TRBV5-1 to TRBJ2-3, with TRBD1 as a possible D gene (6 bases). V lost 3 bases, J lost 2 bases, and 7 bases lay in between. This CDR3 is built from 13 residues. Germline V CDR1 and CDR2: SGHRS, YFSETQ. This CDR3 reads CASSWTVTDTQYF. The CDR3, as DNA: TGCGCCAGCAGCTGGACAGTCACAGATACGCAGTATTTT. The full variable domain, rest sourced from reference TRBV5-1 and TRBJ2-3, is KAGVTQTPRYLIKTRGQQVTLSCSPISGHRSVSWYQQTPGQGLQFLFEYFSETQRNKGNFPGRFSGRQFSNSRSEMNVSTLELGDSALYLCASSWTVTDTQYFGPGTRLTVL.

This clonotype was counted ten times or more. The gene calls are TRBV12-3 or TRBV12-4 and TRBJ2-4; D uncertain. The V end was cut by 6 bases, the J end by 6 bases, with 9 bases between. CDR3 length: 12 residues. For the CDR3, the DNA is TGTGCCAGCAGCCGTACAGTAAACATTCAGTACTTC. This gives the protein CASSRTVNIQYF.

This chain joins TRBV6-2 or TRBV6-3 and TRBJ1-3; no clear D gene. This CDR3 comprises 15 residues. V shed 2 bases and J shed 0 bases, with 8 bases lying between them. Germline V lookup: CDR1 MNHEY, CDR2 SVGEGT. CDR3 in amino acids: CASSYDESSGNTIYF. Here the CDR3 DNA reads TGTGCCAGCAGTTACGACGAGAGCTCTGGAAACACCATATATTTT.

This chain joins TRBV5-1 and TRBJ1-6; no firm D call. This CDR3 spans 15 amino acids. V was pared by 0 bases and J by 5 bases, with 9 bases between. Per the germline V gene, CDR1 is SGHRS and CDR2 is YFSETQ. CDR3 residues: CASSLGGQNNSPLHF. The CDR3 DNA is TGCGCCAGCAGCTTGGGAGGGCAGAATAATTCACCCCTCCACTTT.

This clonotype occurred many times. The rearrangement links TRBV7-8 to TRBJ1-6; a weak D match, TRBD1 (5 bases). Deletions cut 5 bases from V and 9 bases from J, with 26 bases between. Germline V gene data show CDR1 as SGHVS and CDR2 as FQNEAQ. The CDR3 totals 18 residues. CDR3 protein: CASSRRPNYRSSVSPLHF. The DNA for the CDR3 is TGTGCCAGCAGCCGCAGGCCTAATTACAGGTCCTCTGTTTCACCCCTCCACTTT.

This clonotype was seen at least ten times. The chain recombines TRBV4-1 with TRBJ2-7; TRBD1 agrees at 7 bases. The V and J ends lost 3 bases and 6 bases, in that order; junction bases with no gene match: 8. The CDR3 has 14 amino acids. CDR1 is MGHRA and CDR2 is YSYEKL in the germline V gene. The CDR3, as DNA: TGCGCCAGCAGCCATTCCGACAGGGCGCGCGAGCAGTACTTC. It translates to CASSHSDRAREQYF.

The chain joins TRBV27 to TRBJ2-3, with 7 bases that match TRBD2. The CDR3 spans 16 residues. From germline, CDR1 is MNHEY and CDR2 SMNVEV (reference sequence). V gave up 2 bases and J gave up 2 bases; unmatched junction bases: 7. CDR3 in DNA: TGTGCCAGCAGTTTAAATGGGGGAGGGTACACAGATACGCAGTATTTT. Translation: CASSLNGGGYTDTQYF.

As DNA, the CDR3 is TGTGCCAGCAGGCTTACGACAGGGTGGGTGGGCTACAATGAGCAGTTCTTC. Translated, it gives CASRLTTGWVGYNEQFF. The chain couples TRBV6-1 to TRBJ2-1, with 7 positions matching TRBD1. The CDR3 is 17 residues long. Per the germline V gene, CDR1 is MNHNS and CDR2 is SASEGT. Trimming cost V 6 bases and J 3 bases; bases outside gene matches: 14.

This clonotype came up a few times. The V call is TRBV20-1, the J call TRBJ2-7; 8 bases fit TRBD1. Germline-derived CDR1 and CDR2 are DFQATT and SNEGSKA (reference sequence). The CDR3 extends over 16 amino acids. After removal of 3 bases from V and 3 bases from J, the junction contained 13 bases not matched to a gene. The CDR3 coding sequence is TGCAGTGCTAGGACTGGACAGGGTAGATTTCACTACGAGCAGTACTTC. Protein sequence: CSARTGQGRFHYEQYF.

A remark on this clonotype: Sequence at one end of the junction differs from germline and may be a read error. The CDR3 reads CATRRGQKQETQYF. CDR3 DNA sequence: TGTGCCACCAGGAGAGGACAGAAACAAGAGACCCAGTACTTC. The genes are TRBV15 and TRBJ2-5, with D tentatively TRBD1 (6 bases). CDR3 length equals 14 residues. CDR1 is LNHNV, CDR2 YYDKDF, per germline (reference sequence).

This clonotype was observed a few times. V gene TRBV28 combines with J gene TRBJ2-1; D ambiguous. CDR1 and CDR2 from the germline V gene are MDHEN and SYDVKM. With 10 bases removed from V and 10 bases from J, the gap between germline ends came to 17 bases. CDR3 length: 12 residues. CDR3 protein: CAIQPDAYEQFF. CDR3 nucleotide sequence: TGTGCCATCCAACCGGATGCTTACGAGCAGTTCTTC.

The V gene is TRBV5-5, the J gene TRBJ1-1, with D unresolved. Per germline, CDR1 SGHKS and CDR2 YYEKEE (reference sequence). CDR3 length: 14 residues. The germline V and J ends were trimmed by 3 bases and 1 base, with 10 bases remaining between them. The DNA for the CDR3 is TGTGCCAGCAGCTCGACGGGCCAGAACACTGAAGCTTTCTTT. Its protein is CASSSTGQNTEAFF.

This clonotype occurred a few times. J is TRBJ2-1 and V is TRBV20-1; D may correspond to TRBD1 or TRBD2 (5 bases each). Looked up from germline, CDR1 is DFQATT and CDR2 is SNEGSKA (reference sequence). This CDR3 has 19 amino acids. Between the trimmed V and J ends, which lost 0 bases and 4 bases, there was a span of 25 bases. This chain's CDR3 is CSARDIGAGYGTTYNEQFF. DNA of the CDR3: TGCAGTGCTAGAGATATCGGGGCAGGGTATGGCACTACGTACAATGAGCAGTTCTTC.

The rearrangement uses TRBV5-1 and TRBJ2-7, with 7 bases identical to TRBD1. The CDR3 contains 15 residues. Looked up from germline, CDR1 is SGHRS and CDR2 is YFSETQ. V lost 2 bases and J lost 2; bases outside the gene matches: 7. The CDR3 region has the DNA TGCGCCAGCAGCTTTACGGGACAGTCCACCTACGAGCAGTACTTC. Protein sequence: CASSFTGQSTYEQYF.

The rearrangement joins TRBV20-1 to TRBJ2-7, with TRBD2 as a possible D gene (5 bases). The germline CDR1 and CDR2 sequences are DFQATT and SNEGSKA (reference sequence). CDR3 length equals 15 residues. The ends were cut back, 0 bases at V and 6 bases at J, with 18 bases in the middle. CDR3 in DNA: TGCAGTGCTAGAGATGCGGCTAGCTGTTATGTCGAGCAGTACTTC. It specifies CSARDAASCYVEQYF.

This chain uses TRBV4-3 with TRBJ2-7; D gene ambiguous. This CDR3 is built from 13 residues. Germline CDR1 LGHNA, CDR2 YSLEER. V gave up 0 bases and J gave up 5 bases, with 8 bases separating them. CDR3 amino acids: CASSQDLPDEQYF. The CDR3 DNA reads TGCGCCAGCAGCCAAGATCTACCAGACGAGCAGTACTTC.

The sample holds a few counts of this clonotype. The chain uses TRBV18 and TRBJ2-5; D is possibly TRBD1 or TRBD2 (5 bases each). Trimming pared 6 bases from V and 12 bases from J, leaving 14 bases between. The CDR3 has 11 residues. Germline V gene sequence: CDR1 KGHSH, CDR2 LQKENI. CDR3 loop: CASSAYGTEYF. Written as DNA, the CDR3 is TGTGCCAGCTCTGCTTACGGGACGGAGTACTTC.

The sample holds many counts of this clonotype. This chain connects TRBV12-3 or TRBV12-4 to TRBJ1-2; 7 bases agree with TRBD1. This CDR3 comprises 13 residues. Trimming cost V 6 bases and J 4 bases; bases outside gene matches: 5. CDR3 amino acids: CASSGWDSYGYTF. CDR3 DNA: TGTGCCAGCAGCGGGTGGGACAGCTATGGCTACACCTTC.

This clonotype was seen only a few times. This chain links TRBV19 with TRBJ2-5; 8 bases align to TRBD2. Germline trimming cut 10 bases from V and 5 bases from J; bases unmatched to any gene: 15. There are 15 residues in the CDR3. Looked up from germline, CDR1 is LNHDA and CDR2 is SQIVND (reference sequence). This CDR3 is CATTSAGGSMETQYF. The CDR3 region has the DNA TGTGCCACCACGTCCGCGGGGGGTTCTATGGAGACCCAGTACTTC.

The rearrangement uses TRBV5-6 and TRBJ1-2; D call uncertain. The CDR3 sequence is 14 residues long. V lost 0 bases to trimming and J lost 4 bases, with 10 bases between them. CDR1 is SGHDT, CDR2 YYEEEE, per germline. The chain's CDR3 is CASSLGRSGYGYTF. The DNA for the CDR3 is TGTGCCAGCAGCTTGGGCCGCTCGGGCTATGGCTACACCTTC.

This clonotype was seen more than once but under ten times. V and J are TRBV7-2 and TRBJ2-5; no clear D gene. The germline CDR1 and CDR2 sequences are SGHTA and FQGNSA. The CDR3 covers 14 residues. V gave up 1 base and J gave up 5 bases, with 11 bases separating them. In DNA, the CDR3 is TGTGCCAGCAGCTTAGGAGCTATCCGGGAGACCCAGTACTTC. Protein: CASSLGAIRETQYF.

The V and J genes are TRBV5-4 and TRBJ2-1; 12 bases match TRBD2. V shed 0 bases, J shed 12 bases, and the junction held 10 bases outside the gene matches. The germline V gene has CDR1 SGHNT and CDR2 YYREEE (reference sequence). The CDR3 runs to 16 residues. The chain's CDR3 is CASSLAGLAGSQGQFF. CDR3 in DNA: TGTGCCAGCAGCTTGGCAGGACTAGCGGGATCCCAAGGGCAGTTCTTC. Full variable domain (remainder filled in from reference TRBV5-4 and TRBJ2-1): ETGVTQSPTHLIKTRGQQVTLRCSSQSGHNTVSWYQQALGQGPQFIFQYYREEENGRGNFPPRFSGLQFPNYSSELNVNALELDDSALYLCASSLAGLAGSQGQFFGPGTRLTVL.

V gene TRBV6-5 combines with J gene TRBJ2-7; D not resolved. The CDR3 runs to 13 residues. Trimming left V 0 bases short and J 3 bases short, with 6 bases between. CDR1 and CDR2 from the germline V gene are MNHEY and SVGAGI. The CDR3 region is CASSYSSDYEQYF. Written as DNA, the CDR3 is TGTGCCAGCAGTTACTCCTCGGACTACGAGCAGTACTTC.

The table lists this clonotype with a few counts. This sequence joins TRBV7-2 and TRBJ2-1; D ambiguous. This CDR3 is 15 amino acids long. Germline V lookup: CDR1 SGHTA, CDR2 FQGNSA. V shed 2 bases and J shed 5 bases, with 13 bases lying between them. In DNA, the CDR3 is TGTGCCAGCAGCTTAAGTCAAGCCTTTAACAATGAGCAGTTCTTC. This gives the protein CASSLSQAFNNEQFF.